The 16 T cell receptor beta chains below were found in one sample sequenced in a study of CD8 T cells in ankylosing spondylitis. Each CDR3 protein gets one entry after TCRdb re-called the 5' RACE reads with MiXCR. The sample yields 200,000 to 300,000 distinct CDR3 sequences, roughly 10% seen once. Sample: blood, either unsorted or a sorted T cell fraction (not recorded which). These receptor sequences come from a male donor with ankylosing spondylitis or in good health (not recorded which).

Comment on this clonotype: This may be a read error: a much more frequent sequence differs by one nucleotide. This chain connects TRBV25-1 to TRBJ1-2; perhaps TRBD1 as D (6 bases). The CDR3 covers 14 residues. The ends were cut back, 0 bases at V and 10 bases at J, with 15 bases in the middle. CDR1 and CDR2 (germline): MGHDK, SYGVNS. CDR3: CASSEYRQVGDYTF. CDR3 nucleotides: TGTGCCAGCAGTGAATATCGACAGGTGGGCGACTACACCTTC.

Ten or more counts support this clonotype. This rearrangement joins TRBV20-1 to TRBJ2-5; 12 nucleotides line up with TRBD1. Trimming cost V 1 base and J 1 base; bases outside gene matches: 25. CDR3 length: 23 amino acids. Germline assignment: CDR1 DFQATT and CDR2 SNEGSKA (reference sequence). The CDR3 reads CSARVGTGGYSALFPRSQETQYF. CDR3 coding DNA: TGCAGTGCTAGAGTAGGGACAGGGGGCTATAGCGCCTTGTTCCCGCGGAGCCAAGAGACCCAGTACTTC.

This sequence joins TRBV6-5 and TRBJ2-2, with TRBD1 identical over 7 bases. The CDR3 consists of 14 residues. The germline V gene has CDR1 MNHEY and CDR2 SVGAGI. V lost 2 bases, J lost 5 bases, and 2 bases stayed unmatched. CDR3 in amino acids: CASSYTGETGELFF. CDR3 DNA: TGTGCCAGCAGTTACACAGGGGAAACCGGGGAGCTGTTTTTT.

This clonotype has at least ten counts. The chain is built from TRBV3-1 and TRBJ2-3; D unresolved. Germline loops: CDR1 LGHDT, CDR2 YNNKEL (reference sequence). The CDR3 extends over 15 amino acids. The V and J ends lost 0 bases and 0 bases respectively, with 7 bases between them. CDR3: CASSQDPTSTDTQYF. CDR3 nucleotides: TGTGCCAGCAGCCAAGATCCAACGAGCACAGATACGCAGTATTTT.

This clonotype has a count of ten or more. This sequence joins TRBV27 and TRBJ1-1; TRBD1 aligns across 7 bases. The germline gives CDR1 MNHEY, CDR2 SMNVEV (reference sequence). The CDR3 is 17 amino acids. V shed 3 bases, J shed 0 bases, and the junction held 10 bases outside the gene matches. DNA for the CDR3: TGTGCCAGCAGTTTTCGGGGACAGAATAACATGAACACTGAAGCTTTCTTT. This codes for CASSFRGQNNMNTEAFF.

This clonotype has more than one count but fewer than ten. V is TRBV19 and J is TRBJ2-2; 14 bases align to TRBD2. CDR1 LNHDA and CDR2 SQIVND come from the germline V gene (reference sequence). The CDR3 has 20 amino acids. Losses at the gene ends were 6 bases for V and 5 bases for J; bases not matched to a gene: 17. CDR3 residues: CASRLPLGTSGSRGTGELFF. The CDR3 region has the DNA TGTGCCAGTAGGCTTCCACTTGGGACTAGCGGGAGCCGAGGGACCGGGGAGCTGTTTTTT.

Ten or more counts support this clonotype. The CDR3 spells CASSLEGNYGYTF. CDR3 nucleotide sequence: TGCGCCAGCAGCTTGGAGGGTAACTATGGCTACACCTTC. The chain recombines TRBV5-1 with TRBJ1-2; D ambiguous. This CDR3 is 13 amino acids long. Germline V gene sequence: CDR1 SGHRS, CDR2 YFSETQ. The V gene lost 0 bases and the J gene lost 1 base, with 4 bases spanning the gap.

There are many counts of this clonotype. The chain is built from TRBV20-1 and TRBJ1-5; 10 nucleotides agree with TRBD1. This CDR3 has 15 residues. Germline V CDR1 and CDR2: DFQATT, SNEGSKA (reference sequence). Trimming took 5 bases from V and 5 from J; bases not matched to a gene: 9. The CDR3 loop is CSAGRTGGRDQPQHF. DNA of the CDR3: TGCAGTGCTGGCCGGACAGGGGGTAGGGATCAGCCCCAGCATTTT.

The table lists this clonotype with many counts. The V and J genes are TRBV12-3 or TRBV12-4 and TRBJ2-1; 7 bases align to TRBD2. Trimming at V came to 3 bases and at J to 8 bases, leaving 7 bases not matched to a gene. The CDR3 loop spans 14 amino acids. The CDR3 region has the DNA TGTGCCAGCAGTTTTGACCCGGGGAGGGATGAGCAGTTCTTC. Its protein product is CASSFDPGRDEQFF.

The chain is built from TRBV21-1 and TRBJ2-5. TRBV21-1 is given as a pseudogene. The CDR3 totals 17 residues. CDR3 loop: CASNEFRPKVVQETQYF. CDR3 nucleotides: TGTGCCAGCAACGAATTCAGGCCGAAAGTAGTCCAAGAGACCCAGTACTTC.

In its sample, this clonotype was seen many times. V is TRBV20-1 and J is TRBJ1-1; unclear D gene. Per the germline V gene, CDR1 is DFQATT and CDR2 is SNEGSKA (reference sequence). V was pared by 1 base and J by 3 bases, with 9 bases between. This CDR3 has 13 amino acids. CDR3 residues: CSARVWEDTEAFF. The CDR3 nucleotides read TGCAGTGCTAGAGTTTGGGAGGACACTGAAGCTTTCTTT.

This chain links TRBV12-3 or TRBV12-4 with TRBJ2-3; 7 nucleotides agree with TRBD2. The CDR3 consists of 15 residues. The V segment lost 5 bases and the J segment 2 bases; nucleotides outside the gene matches: 7. The CDR3: CASSRNGGNTDTQYF. DNA for the CDR3: TGTGCCAGCAGTCGAAACGGGGGGAACACAGATACGCAGTATTTT.

The CDR3 region is CATLRDRGLNEQFF. CDR3 nucleotide sequence: TGTGCCACTCTCCGGGACAGGGGGCTTAATGAGCAGTTCTTC. The V and J genes are TRBV10-3 and TRBJ2-1, with TRBD1 matching 12 bases. Germline CDR1 is ENHRY and CDR2 is SYGVKD. The CDR3 runs to 14 residues. Unmatched junction bases numbered 8, after V lost 10 bases and J lost 7 bases.

This clonotype occurred many times. This chain connects TRBV29-1 to TRBJ2-7, with D perhaps assigned TRBD1 or TRBD2 (5 bases each). The CDR3 is made up of 14 amino acids. V dropped 0 bases and J dropped 0 bases, with 9 bases sitting between them. Germline V gene data show CDR1 as SQVTM and CDR2 as ANQGSEA. For the CDR3, the DNA is TGCAGCGTTGAAGATCCAGGGACCTCCTACGAGCAGTACTTC. This encodes CSVEDPGTSYEQYF.

The table lists this clonotype with many counts. V usage is TRBV6-1 and J usage is TRBJ2-7, with unresolved D. The CDR3 runs to 13 residues. Germline loops: CDR1 MNHNS, CDR2 SASEGT. Trimming took 3 bases from V and 3 from J, leaving 9 bases between them. CDR3 residues: CASSEGNLYEQYF. The CDR3 DNA sequence: TGTGCCAGCAGTGAGGGGAACCTCTACGAGCAGTACTTC.

The chain is built from TRBV7-9 and TRBJ1-1; a possible D gene is TRBD1 (6 bases). In germline, CDR1 is SEHNR, CDR2 FQNEAQ (reference sequence). The V gene lost 1 base and the J gene lost 6 bases, with 18 bases spanning the gap. There are 16 residues in the CDR3. CDR3 loop: CASSLEPGLGGPEAFF. The CDR3 nucleotides are TGTGCCAGCAGCTTAGAACCGGGTTTGGGGGGCCCTGAAGCTTTCTTT.